This TCR beta chain was profiled in a study of CD8 T cells in Susac syndrome. V lost 0 bases and J lost 3, with 7 bases in between. Germline V gene lookup returns CDR1 SGHDT and CDR2 YYEEEE. The CDR3 is 13 residues long. With random hexamers, reverse transcription was performed on about 0.5 to 1 ug of RNA. From the immunoSEQ multiplex PCR reads, TCRdb called clonotypes with MiXCR, one entry per CDR3 protein. This sample has about 76,000 distinct CDR3 sequences, with roughly nine tenths found just once. Sequenced input: CD8+ T cells from PBMCs. The chain joins TRBV5-6 to TRBJ2-7, with D perhaps matching TRBD2 (5 bases). The origin of this receptor is a human donor with multiple sclerosis. The chain's CDR3 is CASSLERDYEQYF. CDR3 DNA: TGTGCCAGCAGCTTGGAACGGGACTACGAGCAGTACTTC.